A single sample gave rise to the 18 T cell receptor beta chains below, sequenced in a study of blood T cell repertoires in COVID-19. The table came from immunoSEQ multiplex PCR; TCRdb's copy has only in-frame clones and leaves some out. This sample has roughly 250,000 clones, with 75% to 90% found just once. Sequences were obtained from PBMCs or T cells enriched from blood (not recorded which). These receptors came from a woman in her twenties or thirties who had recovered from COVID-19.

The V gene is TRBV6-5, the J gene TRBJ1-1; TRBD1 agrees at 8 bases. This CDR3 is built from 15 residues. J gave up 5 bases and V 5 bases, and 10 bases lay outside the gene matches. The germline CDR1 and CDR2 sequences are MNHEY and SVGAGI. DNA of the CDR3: TGTGCCAGCAGTCAAACAGGACAGGGTTATACTGAAGCTTTCTTT. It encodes CASSQTGQGYTEAFF.

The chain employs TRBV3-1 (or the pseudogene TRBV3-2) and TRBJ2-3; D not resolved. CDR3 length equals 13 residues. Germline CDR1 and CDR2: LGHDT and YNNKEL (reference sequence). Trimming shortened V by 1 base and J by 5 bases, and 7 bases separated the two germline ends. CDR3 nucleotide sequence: TGTGCCAGCAGCCAAGGCAGCGAAGATACGCAGTATTTT. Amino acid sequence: CASSQGSEDTQYF.

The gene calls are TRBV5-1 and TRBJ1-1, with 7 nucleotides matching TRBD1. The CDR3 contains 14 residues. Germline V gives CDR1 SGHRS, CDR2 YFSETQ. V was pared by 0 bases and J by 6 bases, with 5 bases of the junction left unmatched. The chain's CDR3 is CASSLVRQGAEAFF. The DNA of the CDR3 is TGCGCCAGCAGCTTGGTGAGACAGGGCGCTGAAGCTTTCTTT. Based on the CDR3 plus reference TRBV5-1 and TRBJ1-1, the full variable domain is KAGVTQTPRYLIKTRGQQVTLSCSPISGHRSVSWYQQTPGQGLQFLFEYFSETQRNKGNFPGRFSGRQFSNSRSEMNVSTLELGDSALYLCASSLVRQGAEAFFGQGTRLTVV.

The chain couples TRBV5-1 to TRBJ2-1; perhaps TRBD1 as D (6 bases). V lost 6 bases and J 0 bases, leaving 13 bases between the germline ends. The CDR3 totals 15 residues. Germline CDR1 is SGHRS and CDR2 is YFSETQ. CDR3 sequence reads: CASTFLQGSYNEQFF. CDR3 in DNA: TGCGCCAGCACATTTTTACAGGGCTCCTACAATGAGCAGTTCTTC.

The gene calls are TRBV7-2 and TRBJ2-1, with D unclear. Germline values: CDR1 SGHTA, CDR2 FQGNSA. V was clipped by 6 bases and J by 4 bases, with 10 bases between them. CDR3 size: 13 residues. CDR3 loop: CASRQMNYNEQFF. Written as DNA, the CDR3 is TGTGCCAGCAGACAAATGAATTACAATGAGCAGTTCTTC. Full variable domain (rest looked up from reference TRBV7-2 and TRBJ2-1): GAGVSQSPSNKVTEKGKDVELRCDPISGHTALYWYRQSLGQGLEFLIYFQGNSAPDKSGLPSDRFSAERTGGSVSTLTIQRTQQEDSAVYLCASRQMNYNEQFFGPGTRLTVL.

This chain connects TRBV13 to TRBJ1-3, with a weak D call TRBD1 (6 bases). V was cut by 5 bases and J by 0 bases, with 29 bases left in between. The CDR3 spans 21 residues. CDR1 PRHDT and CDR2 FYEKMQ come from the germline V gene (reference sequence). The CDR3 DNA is TGTGCCAGCAGCCGACGGGGCCCGACCGGTGGGGGCTTCCCCTCTGGAAACACCATATATTTT. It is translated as CASSRRGPTGGGFPSGNTIYF. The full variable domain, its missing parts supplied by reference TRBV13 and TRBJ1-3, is AAGVIQSPRHLIKEKRETATLKCYPIPRHDTVYWYQQGPGQDPQFLISFYEKMQSDKGSIPDRFSAQQFSDYHSELNMSSLELGDSALYFCASSRRGPTGGGFPSGNTIYFGEGSWLTVV.

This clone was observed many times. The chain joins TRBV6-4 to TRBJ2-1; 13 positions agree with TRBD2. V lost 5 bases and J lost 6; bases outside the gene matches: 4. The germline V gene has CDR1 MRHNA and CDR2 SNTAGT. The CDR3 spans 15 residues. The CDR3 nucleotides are TGTGCCAGCAGTACTAGCGGGGGGGCCGGCAATGAGCAGTTCTTC. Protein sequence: CASSTSGGAGNEQFF.

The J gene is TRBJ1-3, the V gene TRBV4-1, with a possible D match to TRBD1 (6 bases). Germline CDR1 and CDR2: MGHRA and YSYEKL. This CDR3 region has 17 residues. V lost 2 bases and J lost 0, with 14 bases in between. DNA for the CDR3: TGCGCCAGCAGCCAATGGGCAGGACAGAGCTCTGGAAACACCATATATTTT. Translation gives CASSQWAGQSSGNTIYF.

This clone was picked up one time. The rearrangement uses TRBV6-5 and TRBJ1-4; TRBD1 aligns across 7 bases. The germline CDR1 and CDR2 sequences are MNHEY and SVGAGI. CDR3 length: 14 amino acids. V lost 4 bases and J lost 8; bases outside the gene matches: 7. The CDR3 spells CASSSTGLREKLFF. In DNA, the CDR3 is TGTGCCAGCAGTTCGACAGGGCTTCGGGAAAAACTGTTTTTT.

The CDR3 nucleotides are TGTGCCAGCAGCCACCCCCAACAGGGGAGGTACGAGCAGTACTTC. It codes for CASSHPQQGRYEQYF. J is TRBJ2-7 and V is TRBV2; D is possibly TRBD1 (7 bases). V gave up 6 bases and J gave up 4 bases, with 19 bases separating them. CDR1 SNHLY and CDR2 FYNNEI come from the germline V gene. The CDR3 has 15 residues. The whole variable domain, remainder taken from reference TRBV2 and TRBJ2-7, is EPEVTQTPSHQVTQMGQEVILRCVPISNHLYFYWYRQILGQKVEFLVSFYNNEISEKSEIFDDQFSVERPDGSNFTLKIRSTKLEDSAMYFCASSHPQQGRYEQYFGPGTRLTVT.

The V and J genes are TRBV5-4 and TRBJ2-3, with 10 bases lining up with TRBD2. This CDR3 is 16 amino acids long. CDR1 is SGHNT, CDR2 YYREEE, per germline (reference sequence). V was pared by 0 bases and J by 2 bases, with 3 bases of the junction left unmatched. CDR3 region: CASSLVAGGPTDTQYF. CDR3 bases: TGTGCCAGCAGCTTGGTAGCGGGGGGACCCACAGATACGCAGTATTTT.

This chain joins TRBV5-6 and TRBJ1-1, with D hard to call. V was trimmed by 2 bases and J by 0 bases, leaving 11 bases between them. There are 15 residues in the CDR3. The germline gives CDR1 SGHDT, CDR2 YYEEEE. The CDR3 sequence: CASSFSGRMNTEAFF. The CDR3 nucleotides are TGTGCCAGCAGCTTTTCTGGCAGAATGAACACTGAAGCTTTCTTT.

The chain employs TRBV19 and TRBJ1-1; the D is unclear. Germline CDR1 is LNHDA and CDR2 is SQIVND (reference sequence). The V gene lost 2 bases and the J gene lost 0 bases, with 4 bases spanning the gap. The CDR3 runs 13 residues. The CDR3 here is CASSISLNTEAFF. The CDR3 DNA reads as TGTGCCAGTAGTATAAGCCTGAACACTGAAGCTTTCTTT.

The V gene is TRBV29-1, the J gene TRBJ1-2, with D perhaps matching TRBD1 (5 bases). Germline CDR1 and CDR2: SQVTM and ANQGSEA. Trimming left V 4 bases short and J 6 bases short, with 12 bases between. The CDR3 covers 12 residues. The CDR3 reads CSVGAGGDGYTF. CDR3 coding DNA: TGCAGCGTTGGGGCGGGAGGGGATGGCTACACCTTC.

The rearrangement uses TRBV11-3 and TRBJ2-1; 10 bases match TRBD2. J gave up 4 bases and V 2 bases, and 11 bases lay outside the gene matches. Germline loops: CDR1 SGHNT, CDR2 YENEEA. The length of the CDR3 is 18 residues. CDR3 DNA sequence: TGTGCCAGCAGCTTAAGGGCTCCGGGACTAGCGATTTACAATGAGCAGTTCTTC. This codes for CASSLRAPGLAIYNEQFF.

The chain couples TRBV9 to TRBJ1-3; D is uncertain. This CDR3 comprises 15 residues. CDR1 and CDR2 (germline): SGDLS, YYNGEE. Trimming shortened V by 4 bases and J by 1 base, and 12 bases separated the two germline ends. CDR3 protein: CASSPGGPSGNTIYF. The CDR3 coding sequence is TGTGCCAGCAGCCCCGGAGGACCGTCTGGAAACACCATATATTTT.

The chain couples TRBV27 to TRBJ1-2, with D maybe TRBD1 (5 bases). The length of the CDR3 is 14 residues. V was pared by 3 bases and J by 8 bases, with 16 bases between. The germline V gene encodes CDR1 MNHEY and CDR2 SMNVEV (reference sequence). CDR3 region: CASSFSHGGGGYTF. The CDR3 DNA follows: TGTGCCAGCAGTTTTTCCCACGGGGGAGGAGGCTACACCTTC.

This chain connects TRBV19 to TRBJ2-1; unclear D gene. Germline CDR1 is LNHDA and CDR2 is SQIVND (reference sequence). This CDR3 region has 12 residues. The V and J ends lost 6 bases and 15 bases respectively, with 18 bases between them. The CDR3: CASSPGPSSVFF. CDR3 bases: TGTGCCAGTAGCCCCGGCCCTTCGAGCGTGTTCTTC.